This T cell receptor beta chain was retrieved from a study of T cells after posttransplantation cyclophosphamide. Study findings and constraints: Recipient CMV seropositivity and CMV reactivation strongly tracked TRB clonality. Tissue-infiltrating T cells from skin or gut overlapped little with blood T cells. Later post-transplant blood repertoires were often dominated by donor CD8+ memory clones.

Cyclophosphamide on days +3 and +4 followed busulfan-fludarabine conditioning and a marrow graft. J gave up 1 base and V 4 bases, and 1 base lay outside the gene matches. The CDR3 length is 14 residues. Germline V gene data show CDR1 as KGHSH and CDR2 as LQKENI. This clone has just a few counts. What it binds is not known. Produced via immunoSEQ multiplex PCR; TCRdb's table is partial and in-frame only. The table includes roughly 42,000 clones, 90% detected once. Source: PBMCs, taken roughly 59 days after allogeneic stem cell transplant with posttransplant cyclophosphamide. V and J are TRBV18 and TRBJ1-5; 7 bases agree with TRBD1. The sequence derives from a male patient between 55 and 70 years old who received an allogeneic stem cell transplant from a related donor and was CMV-positive. The T cells may come from the graft donor. The CDR3 reads CASSQTGSNQPQHF. The CDR3 DNA is TGTGCCAGCTCACAGACAGGGAGCAATCAGCCCCAGCATTTT.